A single sample gave rise to the 32 T cell receptor beta chains below, sequenced in a study of tumour-infiltrating T cells in Burkitt lymphoma. The repertoire was sequenced with immunoSEQ multiplex PCR; TCRdb's copy has only in-frame clones and lacks some. This table has around 14,000 clones, around 75% appearing once. Sequencing was performed on tumor tissue. The receptors were gathered from a human donor with diffuse large B-cell lymphoma.

The rearrangement links TRBV5-4 to TRBJ1-2, with no clear D. The CDR3 spans 15 residues. Germline V gives CDR1 SGHNT, CDR2 YYREEE (reference sequence). Deletions cut 0 bases from V and 7 bases from J, with 16 bases between. This CDR3 is CASSLAKDPGGGYTF. The CDR3 nucleotides read TGTGCCAGCAGCTTGGCGAAGGACCCGGGCGGTGGCTACACCTTC.

The V gene is TRBV30, the J gene TRBJ1-2; D remains ambiguous. Trimming stripped 5 bases from V and 8 bases from J, with 12 bases between. From germline, CDR1 is GTSNPN and CDR2 SVGIG (reference sequence). The CDR3 sequence is 11 residues long. The CDR3 coding sequence is TGTGCCTGGGGAGTAACTCGGGGCTACACCTTC. Translating it yields CAWGVTRGYTF.

Only a few counts were recorded for this clone. The chain has TRBV28 and TRBJ1-5, with TRBD1 matching 9 bases. This CDR3 contains 14 residues. CDR1 is MDHEN and CDR2 is SYDVKM in the germline V gene. The V segment lost 4 bases and the J segment 7 bases; nucleotides outside the gene matches: 5. Here the CDR3 DNA reads TGTGCCAGCAGTTCAACAGGGACAGGGCAGCCCCAGCATTTT. Protein: CASSSTGTGQPQHF.

A word on this clone: At one end, the junction sequence differs from germline, possibly due to a read error. CDR3 region: CASSQPIAGWTNNEQFF. The CDR3 DNA sequence: TGTGCTAGCAGCCAACCCATAGCGGGTTGGACGAACAATGAGCAGTTCTTC. The V and J genes are TRBV14 and TRBJ2-1, with 7 bases identical to TRBD2. CDR1 and CDR2 (germline): SGHDN, FVKESK. The CDR3 has 17 amino acids.

The rearrangement joins TRBV7-9 to TRBJ2-1, with D maybe TRBD2 (7 bases). Deletions cut 1 base from V and 7 bases from J, with 14 bases between. Per the germline V gene, CDR1 is SEHNR and CDR2 is FQNEAQ (reference sequence). CDR3 length equals 15 residues. The DNA of the CDR3 is TGTGCCAGCAGCTTAGATGGGGGGAGGGGGAATGAGCAGTTCTTC. It codes for CASSLDGGRGNEQFF.

This rearrangement joins TRBV27 to TRBJ2-1; D might be TRBD1 (5 bases). Trimming pared 8 bases from V and 4 bases from J, leaving 18 bases between. The CDR3 totals 15 residues. Germline V gene data show CDR1 as MNHEY and CDR2 as SMNVEV (reference sequence). Written as DNA, the CDR3 is TGTGCCAGCCTTGACAGCCAGACCTCATACAATGAGCAGTTCTTC. The encoded protein is CASLDSQTSYNEQFF.

This chain uses TRBV13 with TRBJ1-1, with D possibly TRBD1 on 5 matching bases. This CDR3 region has 13 residues. Trimming took off 5 bases at V and 6 bases at J, with 13 bases between the two ends. Germline V gives CDR1 PRHDT, CDR2 FYEKMQ (reference sequence). CDR3 sequence reads: CASSPGKNPEAFF. The CDR3 DNA follows: TGTGCCAGCAGCCCAGGGAAAAACCCTGAAGCTTTCTTT.

This clone occurred once. The chain links TRBV5-6 to TRBJ2-7; no reliable D call. In germline, CDR1 is SGHDT, CDR2 YYEEEE. V lost 4 bases to trimming and J lost 0 bases, with 2 bases between them. This CDR3 comprises 11 residues. CDR3 in DNA: TGTGCCAGCAGCGACTCCTACGAGCAGTACTTC. Encoded protein: CASSDSYEQYF.

The rearrangement joins TRBV4-1 to TRBJ1-5; D perhaps matches TRBD1 (5 bases). Germline CDR1 is MGHRA and CDR2 is YSYEKL. Trimming shortened V by 1 base and J by 7 bases, and 11 bases separated the two germline ends. This CDR3 has 14 amino acids. For the CDR3, the DNA is TGCGCCAGCAGCCAAGGCTCCCACAGGCAGCCCCAGCATTTT. Translation: CASSQGSHRQPQHF.

The chain joins TRBV6-5 to TRBJ2-1; 11 nucleotides agree with TRBD1. CDR1 is MNHEY and CDR2 is SVGAGI in the germline V gene. V dropped 8 bases and J dropped 4; count of bases not matched to a gene: 4. The CDR3 has 14 residues. The CDR3 coding sequence is TGTGCCAGCCGGACAGGGGGCGCATACAATGAGCAGTTCTTC. Its translation: CASRTGGAYNEQFF.

This clone is classed as medium-sized (0.01 to 0.1%). The J gene is TRBJ1-1, the V gene TRBV7-9; D is uncertain. Per the germline V gene, CDR1 is SEHNR and CDR2 is FQNEAQ (reference sequence). V gave up 4 bases and J gave up 0 bases, with 12 bases separating them. The CDR3 sequence is 15 residues long. This CDR3 reads CASSSPWEVNTEAFF. CDR3 bases: TGTGCCAGCAGCTCACCTTGGGAAGTGAACACTGAAGCTTTCTTT.

Concerning this clone itself: Other DNA sequences in this sample translate to the same CDR3. The genes are TRBV27 and TRBJ2-1, with TRBD2 identical over 11 bases. Germline CDR1 is MNHEY and CDR2 is SMNVEV (reference sequence). J gave up 4 bases and V 2 bases, and 1 base lay outside the gene matches. There are 15 residues in the CDR3. CDR3 DNA sequence: TGTGCCAGCAGTTTACGACTAGCGGGATACAATGAGCAGTTCTTC. Residues: CASSLRLAGYNEQFF.

This clone is a singleton in its sample. V usage is TRBV7-3 and J usage is TRBJ2-3; D gene ambiguous. The CDR3 is made up of 14 amino acids. V lost 1 base, J lost 2 bases, and 7 bases lay in between. Germline lookup yields CDR1 SGHTA and CDR2 FQGTGA. CDR3 nucleotides: TGTGCCAGCAGCTTAATCGCTACCACAGATACGCAGTATTTT. This gives the protein CASSLIATTDTQYF. Combining the CDR3 with reference TRBV7-3 and TRBJ2-3 gives the whole variable domain GAGVSQTPSNKVTEKGKYVELRCDPISGHTALYWYRQSLGQGPEFLIYFQGTGAADDSGLPNDRFFAVRPEGSVSTLKIQRTERGDSAVYLCASSLIATTDTQYFGPGTRLTVL.

This clone was picked up a small number of times. The chain is built from TRBV28 and TRBJ1-2; D call uncertain. The CDR3 has 14 residues. Trimming left V 6 bases short and J 8 bases short, with 19 bases between. Germline V gene lookup returns CDR1 MDHEN and CDR2 SYDVKM. The CDR3 DNA is TGTGCCAGCAGCCAAAGTTCGCTTTATGAGGGCTACACCTTC. Translation: CASSQSSLYEGYTF.

The rearrangement links TRBV20-1 to TRBJ2-1; no clear D gene. Trimming stripped 7 bases from V and 4 bases from J, with 8 bases between. The CDR3 contains 11 residues. Germline loops: CDR1 DFQATT, CDR2 SNEGSKA (reference sequence). The CDR3, as DNA: TGCAGTGTTGAGTCTTACAATGAGCAGTTCTTC. It specifies CSVESYNEQFF.

This clone appeared a single time. The V and J genes are TRBV4-1 and TRBJ1-1, with 8 bases fitting TRBD1. There are 16 residues in the CDR3. CDR1 and CDR2 (germline): MGHRA, YSYEKL. V lost 5 bases to trimming and J lost 1 base; unmatched junction nucleotides: 9. In DNA, the CDR3 is TGCGCCAGCAGCAACCACAGGGGGGGGGCGAACACTGAAGCTTTCTTT. Protein sequence: CASSNHRGGANTEAFF.

This clone is deemed medium-sized (0.01 to 0.1%). V usage is TRBV28 and J usage is TRBJ1-3; no clear D. CDR1 is MDHEN and CDR2 is SYDVKM in the germline V gene. This CDR3 is built from 12 residues. V was trimmed by 3 bases and J by 0 bases, leaving 0 bases between them. The CDR3 nucleotides are TGTGCCAGCAGTTTCTCTGGAAACACCATATATTTT. This codes for CASSFSGNTIYF.

The rearrangement uses TRBV2 and TRBJ1-5, with D tentatively TRBD1 (5 bases). Germline V lookup: CDR1 SNHLY, CDR2 FYNNEI. Trimming took 3 bases from V and 3 from J, leaving 9 bases between them. CDR3 size: 14 residues. CDR3 in DNA: TGTGCCAGCAGTGACTTGACAGCCAATCAGCCCCAGCATTTT. It specifies CASSDLTANQPQHF.

The chain employs TRBV9 and TRBJ2-2; D is unresolved. Germline loops: CDR1 SGDLS, CDR2 YYNGEE. The CDR3 is 13 residues long. Trimming cost V 3 bases and J 1 base, with 4 bases left between them. CDR3 sequence (DNA): TGTGCCAGCAGCGCCCAGAACACCGGGGAGCTGTTTTTT. Translated, it gives CASSAQNTGELFF.

In regard to this clone: The junction differs from germline at one of its ends, possibly a read error. The chain couples TRBV27 to TRBJ2-2; weak D call: TRBD1 (5 bases). Germline values: CDR1 MNHEY, CDR2 SMNVEV (reference sequence). The CDR3 contains 16 residues. CDR3 amino acids: CASSSPGHTNPGELFF. As DNA, the CDR3 is TGTGCCAGCAGTTCCCCCGGACACACGAACCCCGGGGAGCTGTTTTTT.

This clone was counted a few times. V gene TRBV9 combines with J gene TRBJ1-1; D unresolved. This CDR3 is built from 12 residues. Germline V CDR1 and CDR2: SGDLS, YYNGEE. The V and J ends lost 4 bases and 1 base respectively, with 5 bases between them. Here the CDR3 reads CASSPRNTEAFF. CDR3 DNA sequence: TGTGCCAGCAGCCCGAGGAACACTGAAGCTTTCTTT.

The chain recombines TRBV5-6 with TRBJ1-5; no reliable D call. The ends were cut back, 0 bases at V and 2 bases at J, with 3 bases in the middle. The germline gives CDR1 SGHDT, CDR2 YYEEEE. The CDR3 spans 13 residues. CDR3 amino acids: CASSLVGNQPQHF. The CDR3 bases are TGTGCCAGCAGCTTGGTGGGCAATCAGCCCCAGCATTTT. The full variable domain, rest sourced from reference TRBV5-6 and TRBJ1-5, is DAGVTQSPTHLIKTRGQQVTLRCSPKSGHDTVSWYQQALGQGPQFIFQYYEEEERQRGNFPDRFSGHQFPNYSSELNVNALLLGDSALYLCASSLVGNQPQHFGDGTRLSIL.

J is TRBJ1-1 and V is TRBV23-1; D possibly corresponds to TRBD1 (5 bases). TRBV23-1 is sorted into the ORF group, with uncertain function. There are 18 residues in the CDR3. Trimming cost V 0 bases and J 11 bases, with 28 bases left between them. The CDR3 protein is CASSQSGSEGTEKHRAFF. Written as DNA, the CDR3 is TGCGCCAGCAGTCAATCAGGGTCGGAAGGGACGGAGAAACATAGGGCTTTCTTT.

V is TRBV2 and J is TRBJ2-7; D perhaps matches TRBD1 (5 bases). Germline CDR1 and CDR2: SNHLY and FYNNEI. The CDR3 is 13 residues long. V dropped 10 bases and J dropped 3 bases, with 16 bases sitting between them. Written as DNA, the CDR3 is TGTGCCAACCAGGGTACCTTTAGCTACGAGCAGTACGTC. As protein: CANQGTFSYEQYV.

The chain joins TRBV15 to TRBJ2-2, with D tentatively TRBD1 (6 bases). The germline V gene encodes CDR1 LNHNV and CDR2 YYDKDF (reference sequence). The CDR3 is made up of 15 amino acids. Trimming left V 0 bases short and J 5 bases short, with 10 bases between. The CDR3 DNA reads as TGTGCCACCAGCAGAGATAGACAGGTTACCGGGGAGCTGTTTTTT. Amino acid sequence: CATSRDRQVTGELFF. The full variable domain, completed using reference TRBV15 and TRBJ2-2, is DAMVIQNPRYQVTQFGKPVTLSCSQTLNHNVMYWYQQKSSQAPKLLFHYYDKDFNNEADTPDNFQSRRPNTSFCFLDIRSPGLGDTAMYLCATSRDRQVTGELFFGEGSRLTVL.

This clone is judged large. The V call is TRBV6-6, the J call TRBJ2-2, with 8 bases that match TRBD1. The CDR3 covers 16 residues. CDR1 and CDR2 (germline): MNHNY, SVGAGI (reference sequence). The junction had 10 bases not matched to a gene; V was cut back by 2 bases and J by 8 bases. As DNA, the CDR3 is TGTGCCAGCAGTTACGATGGGACAGGCCCTACGGGGGAGCTGTTTTTT. Amino acids: CASSYDGTGPTGELFF.

CDR3 sequence reads: CASSRAGTDTQYF. The CDR3 coding sequence is TGCGCCAGCAGTCGGGCAGGGACAGATACGCAGTATTTT. J is TRBJ2-3 and V is TRBV5-1; TRBD1 is a possible D gene (5 bases). Per germline, CDR1 SGHRS and CDR2 YFSETQ. V dropped 5 bases and J dropped 3 bases, with 10 bases sitting between them. The CDR3 totals 13 residues.

V usage is TRBV19 and J usage is TRBJ2-7, with D maybe TRBD2 (6 bases). The CDR3 extends over 13 amino acids. Between the trimmed V and J ends, which lost 3 bases and 3 bases, there was a span of 9 bases. Germline V CDR1 and CDR2: LNHDA, SQIVND (reference sequence). CDR3 residues: CASSIGTGYEQYF. In DNA, the CDR3 is TGTGCCAGTAGTATCGGGACTGGCTACGAGCAGTACTTC.

Points on this clone: The sample contains more than one DNA sequence encoding this CDR3. The chain links TRBV6-5 to TRBJ2-3; D remains unclear. From germline, CDR1 is MNHEY and CDR2 SVGAGI. V was clipped by 5 bases and J by 2 bases, with 5 bases between them. This CDR3 comprises 12 residues. CDR3 amino acids: CASSRTTDTQYF. The CDR3 nucleotides are TGTGCCAGCAGTCGAACCACAGATACGCAGTATTTT.

This chain uses TRBV27 with TRBJ2-3; D might be TRBD2 (5 bases). CDR3 length: 16 residues. The V end was cut by 5 bases, the J end by 3 bases, with 18 bases between. CDR1 is MNHEY, CDR2 SMNVEV, per germline (reference sequence). The CDR3 here is CASSPLTGMGTDTQYF. DNA of the CDR3: TGTGCCAGCAGTCCCCTGACGGGGATGGGAACAGATACGCAGTATTTT.

The genes are TRBV7-8 and TRBJ2-5, with 9 bases that match TRBD2. The ends lost 3 bases at V and 5 bases at J; junction bases unmatched: 19. The CDR3 has 19 amino acids. CDR1 is SGHVS, CDR2 FQNEAQ, per germline. CDR3 in amino acids: CASSFRMRGGGKGLETQYF. CDR3 sequence (DNA): TGTGCCAGCAGCTTTAGAATGCGGGGGGGAGGGAAAGGGTTGGAGACCCAGTACTTC.

This sequence joins TRBV6-5 and TRBJ1-2; D call uncertain. Per the germline V gene, CDR1 is MNHEY and CDR2 is SVGAGI. V was clipped by 6 bases and J by 2 bases, with 7 bases between them. There are 12 residues in the CDR3. The CDR3 bases are TGTGCCAGCAGGTGGCTAAACTATGGCTACACCTTC. Protein product: CASRWLNYGYTF.